The T cell receptor beta chain under discussion was sequenced for a study of T cell repertoires in cytomegalovirus infection. CDR1 and CDR2 (germline): SNHLY, FYNNEI. V was shortened by 6 bases and J by 6 bases, with 12 bases between the two germline ends. This CDR3 has 12 amino acids. A single record per CDR3 protein comes from TCRdb applying MiXCR to the reads. The sample contains about 140,000 distinct CDR3 sequences, under 8% of which appear only once. This clonotype was recorded many times. Its specificity is unknown. General study points: There were carriers of CMV plus the relevant HLA, and cumulative public TCR beta family frequency identified them.

The clonotype comes from a human donor in good health (CMV status not recorded). Some clones in this sample may be carry-over from other donors' samples. This chain uses TRBV2 with TRBJ2-7, with a weak D call TRBD2 (6 bases). The material sequenced was PBMCs. The DNA for the CDR3 is TGTGCCAGCAGGGGAGGAGGGGCCGAGCAGTACTTC. This encodes CASRGGGAEQYF.